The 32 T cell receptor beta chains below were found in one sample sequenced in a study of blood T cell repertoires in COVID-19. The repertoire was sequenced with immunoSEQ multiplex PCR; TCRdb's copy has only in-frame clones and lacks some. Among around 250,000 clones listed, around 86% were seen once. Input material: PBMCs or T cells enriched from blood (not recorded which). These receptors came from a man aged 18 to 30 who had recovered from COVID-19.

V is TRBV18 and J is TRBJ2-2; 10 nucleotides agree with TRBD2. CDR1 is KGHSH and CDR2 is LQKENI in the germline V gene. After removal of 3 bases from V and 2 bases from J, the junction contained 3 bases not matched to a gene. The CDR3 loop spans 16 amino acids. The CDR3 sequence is CASSPSSGGNTGELFF. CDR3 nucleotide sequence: TGTGCCAGCTCACCCTCTAGCGGGGGAAACACCGGGGAGCTGTTTTTT.

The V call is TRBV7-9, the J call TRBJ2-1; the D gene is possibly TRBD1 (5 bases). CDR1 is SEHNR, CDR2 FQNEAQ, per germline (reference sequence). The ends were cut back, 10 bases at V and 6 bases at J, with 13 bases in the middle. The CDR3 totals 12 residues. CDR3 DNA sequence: TGTGCCATAGACAGATTCTCCAATGAGCAGTTCTTC. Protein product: CAIDRFSNEQFF.

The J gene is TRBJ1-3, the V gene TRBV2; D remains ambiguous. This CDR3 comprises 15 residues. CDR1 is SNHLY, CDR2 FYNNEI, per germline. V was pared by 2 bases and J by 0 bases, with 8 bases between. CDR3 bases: TGTGCCAGCAGTGAAACTGGGAGCTCTGGAAACACCATATATTTT. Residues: CASSETGSSGNTIYF.

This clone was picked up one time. This CDR3 is CAWSLGTGGNQPQHF. In nucleotides, the CDR3 is TGTGCCTGGAGTCTTGGGACAGGGGGCAATCAGCCCCAGCATTTT. The chain joins TRBV30 to TRBJ1-5, with 10 bases matching TRBD1. CDR1 is GTSNPN, CDR2 SVGIG, per germline (reference sequence). Trimming removed 2 bases from V and 2 bases from J; junction bases left unmatched: 3. CDR3 size: 15 residues.

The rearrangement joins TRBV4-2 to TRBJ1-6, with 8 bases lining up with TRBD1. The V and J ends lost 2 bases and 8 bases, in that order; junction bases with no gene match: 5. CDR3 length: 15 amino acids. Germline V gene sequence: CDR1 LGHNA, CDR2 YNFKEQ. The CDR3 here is CASSQTTGEDSPLHF. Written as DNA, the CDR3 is TGTGCCAGCAGCCAAACGACAGGGGAGGATTCACCCCTCCACTTT.

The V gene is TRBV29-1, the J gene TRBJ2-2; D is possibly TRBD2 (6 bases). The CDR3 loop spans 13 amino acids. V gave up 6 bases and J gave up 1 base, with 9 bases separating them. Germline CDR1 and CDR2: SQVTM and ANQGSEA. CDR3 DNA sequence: TGCAGCGTCATTAGCGGGAACACCGGGGAGCTGTTTTTT. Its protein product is CSVISGNTGELFF.

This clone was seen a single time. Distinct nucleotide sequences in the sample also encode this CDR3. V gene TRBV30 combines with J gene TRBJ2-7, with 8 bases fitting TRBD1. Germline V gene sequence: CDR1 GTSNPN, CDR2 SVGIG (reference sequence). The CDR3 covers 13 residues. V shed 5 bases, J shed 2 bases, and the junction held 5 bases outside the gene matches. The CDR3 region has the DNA TGTGCCTGGTCCCGGGACAGGACCTACGAGCAGTACTTC. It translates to CAWSRDRTYEQYF.

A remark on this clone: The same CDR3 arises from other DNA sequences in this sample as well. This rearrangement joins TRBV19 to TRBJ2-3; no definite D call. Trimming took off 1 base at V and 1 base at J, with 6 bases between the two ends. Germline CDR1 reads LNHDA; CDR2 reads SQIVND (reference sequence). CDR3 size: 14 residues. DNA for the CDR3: TGTGCCAGTAGTATAGTTCAGGGCACAGATACGCAGTATTTT. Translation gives CASSIVQGTDTQYF. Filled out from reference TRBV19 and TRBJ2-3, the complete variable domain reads DGGITQSPKYLFRKEGQNVTLSCEQNLNHDAMYWYRQDPGQGLRLIYYSQIVNDFQKGDIAEGYSVSREKKESFPLTVTSAQKNPTAFYLCASSIVQGTDTQYFGPGTRLTVL.

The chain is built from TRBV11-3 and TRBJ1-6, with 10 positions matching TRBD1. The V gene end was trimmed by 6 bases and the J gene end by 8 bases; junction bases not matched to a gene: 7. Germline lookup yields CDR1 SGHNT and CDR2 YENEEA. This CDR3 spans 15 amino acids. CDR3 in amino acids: CASRLRDRGDSPLHF. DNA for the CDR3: TGTGCCAGCAGGCTAAGGGACAGGGGAGATTCACCCCTCCACTTT.

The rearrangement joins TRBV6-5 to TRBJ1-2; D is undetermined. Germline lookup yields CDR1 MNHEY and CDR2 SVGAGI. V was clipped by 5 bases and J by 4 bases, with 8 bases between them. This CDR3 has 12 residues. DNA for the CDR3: TGTGCCAGCAGTCAGAGGTCCTATGGCTACACCTTC. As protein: CASSQRSYGYTF.

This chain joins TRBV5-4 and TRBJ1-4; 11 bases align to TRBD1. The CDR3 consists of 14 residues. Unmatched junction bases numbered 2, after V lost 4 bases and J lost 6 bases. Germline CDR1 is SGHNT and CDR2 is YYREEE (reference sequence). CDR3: CASSPGQGDEKLFF. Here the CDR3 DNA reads TGTGCCAGCAGCCCGGGACAGGGGGATGAAAAACTGTTTTTT.

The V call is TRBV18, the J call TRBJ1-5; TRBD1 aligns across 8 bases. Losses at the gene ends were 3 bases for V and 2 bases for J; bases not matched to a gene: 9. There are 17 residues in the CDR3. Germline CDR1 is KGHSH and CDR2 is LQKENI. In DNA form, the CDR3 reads TGTGCCAGCTCACCGGACAGGGTTATTGGTGGCAATCAGCCCCAGCATTTT. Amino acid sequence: CASSPDRVIGGNQPQHF.

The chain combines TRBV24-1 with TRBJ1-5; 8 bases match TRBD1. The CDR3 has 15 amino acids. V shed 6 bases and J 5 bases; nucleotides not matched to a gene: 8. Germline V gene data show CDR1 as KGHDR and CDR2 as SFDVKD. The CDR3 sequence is CATSPGTGDYQPQHF. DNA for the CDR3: TGTGCCACCAGTCCCGGGACAGGTGATTATCAGCCCCAGCATTTT.

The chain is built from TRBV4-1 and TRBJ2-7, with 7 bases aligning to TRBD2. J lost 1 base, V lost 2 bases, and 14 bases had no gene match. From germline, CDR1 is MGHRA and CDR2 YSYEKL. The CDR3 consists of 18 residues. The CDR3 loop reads CASSQWFSVSGDSYEQYF. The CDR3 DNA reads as TGCGCCAGCAGCCAATGGTTTTCCGTAAGCGGGGATTCCTACGAGCAGTACTTC.

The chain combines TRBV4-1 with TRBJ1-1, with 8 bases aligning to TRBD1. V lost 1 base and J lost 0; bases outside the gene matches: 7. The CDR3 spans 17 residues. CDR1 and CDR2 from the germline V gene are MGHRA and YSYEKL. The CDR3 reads CASSQVFTGGMNTEAFF. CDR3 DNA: TGCGCCAGCAGCCAAGTGTTCACAGGGGGGATGAACACTGAAGCTTTCTTT.

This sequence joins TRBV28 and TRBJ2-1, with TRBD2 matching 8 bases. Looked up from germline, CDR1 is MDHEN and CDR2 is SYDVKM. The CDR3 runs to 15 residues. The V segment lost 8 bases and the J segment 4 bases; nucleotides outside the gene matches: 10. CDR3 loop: CASSGGLGFYNEQFF. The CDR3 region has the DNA TGTGCCAGCTCCGGGGGACTAGGGTTTTACAATGAGCAGTTCTTC. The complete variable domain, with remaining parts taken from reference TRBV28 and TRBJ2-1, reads DVKVTQSSRYLVKRTGEKVFLECVQDMDHENMFWYRQDPGLGLRLIYFSYDVKMKEKGDIPEGYSVSREKKERFSLILESASTNQTSMYLCASSGGLGFYNEQFFGPGTRLTVL.

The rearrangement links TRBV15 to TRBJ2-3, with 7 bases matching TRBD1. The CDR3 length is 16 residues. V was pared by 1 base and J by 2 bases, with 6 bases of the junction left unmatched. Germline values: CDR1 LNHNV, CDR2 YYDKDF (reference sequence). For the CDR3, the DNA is TGTGCCACCAGCAGAGGGTTAGGGGGCCACACAGATACGCAGTATTTT. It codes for CATSRGLGGHTDTQYF.

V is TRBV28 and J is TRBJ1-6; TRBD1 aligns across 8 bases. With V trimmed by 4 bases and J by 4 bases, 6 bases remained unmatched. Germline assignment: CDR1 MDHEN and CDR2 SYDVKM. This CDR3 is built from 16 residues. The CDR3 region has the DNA TGTGCCAGCAGTTCCCAACGACAGGGGTATAATTCACCCCTCCACTTT. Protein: CASSSQRQGYNSPLHF. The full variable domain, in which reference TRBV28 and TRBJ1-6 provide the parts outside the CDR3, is DVKVTQSSRYLVKRTGEKVFLECVQDMDHENMFWYRQDPGLGLRLIYFSYDVKMKEKGDIPEGYSVSREKKERFSLILESASTNQTSMYLCASSSQRQGYNSPLHFGNGTRLTVT.

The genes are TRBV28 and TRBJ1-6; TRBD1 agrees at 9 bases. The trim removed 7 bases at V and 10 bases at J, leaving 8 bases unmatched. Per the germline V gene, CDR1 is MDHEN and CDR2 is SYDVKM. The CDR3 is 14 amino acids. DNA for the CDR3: TGTGCCAGCAACCAACAGGGGGCGCGATCACCCCTCCACTTT. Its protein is CASNQQGARSPLHF.

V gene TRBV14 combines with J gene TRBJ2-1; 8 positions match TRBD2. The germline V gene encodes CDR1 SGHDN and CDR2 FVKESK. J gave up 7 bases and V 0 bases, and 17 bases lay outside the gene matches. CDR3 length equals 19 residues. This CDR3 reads CASSQDFFGASGLGNEQFF. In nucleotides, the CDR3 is TGTGCCAGCAGCCAAGATTTTTTTGGTGCTAGCGGGCTCGGTAATGAGCAGTTCTTC.

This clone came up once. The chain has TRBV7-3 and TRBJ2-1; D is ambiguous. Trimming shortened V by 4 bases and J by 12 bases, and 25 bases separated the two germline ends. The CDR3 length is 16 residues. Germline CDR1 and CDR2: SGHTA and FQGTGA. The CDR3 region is CASSYLVQTSTARQFF. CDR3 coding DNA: TGTGCCAGCAGCTACTTAGTCCAGACGTCGACTGCAAGGCAGTTCTTC. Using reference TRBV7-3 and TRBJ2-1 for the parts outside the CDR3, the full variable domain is GAGVSQTPSNKVTEKGKYVELRCDPISGHTALYWYRQSLGQGPEFLIYFQGTGAADDSGLPNDRFFAVRPEGSVSTLKIQRTERGDSAVYLCASSYLVQTSTARQFFGPGTRLTVL.

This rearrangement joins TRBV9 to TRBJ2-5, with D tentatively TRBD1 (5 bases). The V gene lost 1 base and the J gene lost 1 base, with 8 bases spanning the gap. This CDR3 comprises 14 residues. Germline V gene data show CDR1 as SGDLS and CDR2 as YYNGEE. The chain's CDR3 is CASSVQGIQETQYF. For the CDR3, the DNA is TGTGCCAGCAGCGTACAGGGAATCCAAGAGACCCAGTACTTC.

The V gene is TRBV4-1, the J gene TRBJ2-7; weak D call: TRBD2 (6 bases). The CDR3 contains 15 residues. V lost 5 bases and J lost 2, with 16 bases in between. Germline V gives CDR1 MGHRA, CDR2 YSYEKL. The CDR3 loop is CASSSTEGPAYEQYF. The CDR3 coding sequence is TGCGCCAGCAGCTCGACGGAGGGGCCAGCCTACGAGCAGTACTTC.

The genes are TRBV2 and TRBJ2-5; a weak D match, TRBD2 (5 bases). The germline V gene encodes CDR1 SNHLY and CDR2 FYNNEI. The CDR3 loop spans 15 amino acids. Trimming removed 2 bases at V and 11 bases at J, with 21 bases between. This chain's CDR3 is CASSEWELGVLCQYF. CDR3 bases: TGTGCCAGCAGTGAATGGGAGCTTGGGGTGCTGTGTCAGTACTTC. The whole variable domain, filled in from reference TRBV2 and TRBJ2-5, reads EPEVTQTPSHQVTQMGQEVILRCVPISNHLYFYWYRQILGQKVEFLVSFYNNEISEKSEIFDDQFSVERPDGSNFTLKIRSTKLEDSAMYFCASSEWELGVLCQYFGPGTRLLVL.

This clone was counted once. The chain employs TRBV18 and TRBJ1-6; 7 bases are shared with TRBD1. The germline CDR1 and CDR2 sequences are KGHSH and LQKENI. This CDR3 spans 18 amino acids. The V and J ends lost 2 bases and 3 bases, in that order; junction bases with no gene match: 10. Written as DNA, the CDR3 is TGTGCCAGCTCACCATACCAGGGGGGTGACGACTATAATTCACCCCTCCACTTT. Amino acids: CASSPYQGGDDYNSPLHF.

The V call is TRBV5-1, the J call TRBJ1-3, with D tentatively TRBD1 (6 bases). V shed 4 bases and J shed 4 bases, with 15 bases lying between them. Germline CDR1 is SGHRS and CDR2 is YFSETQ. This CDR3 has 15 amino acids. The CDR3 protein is CASSPQGGPGNTIYF. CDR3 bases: TGCGCCAGCAGCCCTCAAGGGGGTCCAGGAAACACCATATATTTT.

CDR3 in amino acids: CAWTLGGARHGYTF. CDR3 in DNA: TGTGCCTGGACTTTGGGGGGGGCGCGTCATGGCTACACCTTC. The chain uses TRBV30 and TRBJ1-2, with D perhaps matching TRBD1 (6 bases). This CDR3 is 14 amino acids long. Trimming took 4 bases from V and 6 from J, leaving 18 bases between them. Germline V gives CDR1 GTSNPN, CDR2 SVGIG (reference sequence).

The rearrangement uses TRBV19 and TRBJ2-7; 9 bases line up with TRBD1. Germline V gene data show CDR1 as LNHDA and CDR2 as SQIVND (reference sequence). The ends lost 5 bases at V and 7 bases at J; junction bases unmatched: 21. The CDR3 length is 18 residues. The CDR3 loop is CASSALTFFGTGNEEQYF. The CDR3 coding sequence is TGTGCCAGTAGTGCACTCACCTTCTTCGGGACAGGGAACGAAGAGCAGTACTTC.

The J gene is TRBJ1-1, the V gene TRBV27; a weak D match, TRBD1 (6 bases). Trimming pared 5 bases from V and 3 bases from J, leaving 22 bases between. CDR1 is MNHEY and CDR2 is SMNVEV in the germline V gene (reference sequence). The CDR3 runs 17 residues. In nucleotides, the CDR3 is TGTGCCAGCAGTGGGTATTGGGGGGGGCCGACCGACACTGAAGCTTTCTTT. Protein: CASSGYWGGPTDTEAFF.

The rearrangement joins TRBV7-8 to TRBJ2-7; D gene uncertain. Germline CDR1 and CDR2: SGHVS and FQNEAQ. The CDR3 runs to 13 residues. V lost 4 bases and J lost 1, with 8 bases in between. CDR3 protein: CASSYSGSYEQYF. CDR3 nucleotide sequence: TGTGCCAGCAGCTACTCCGGGTCCTACGAGCAGTACTTC.

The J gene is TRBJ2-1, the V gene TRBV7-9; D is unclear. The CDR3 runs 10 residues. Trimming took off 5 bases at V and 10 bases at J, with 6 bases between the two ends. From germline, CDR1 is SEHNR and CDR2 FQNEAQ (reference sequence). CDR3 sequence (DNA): TGTGCCAGCAGCCCCCAGGAGCAGTTCTTC. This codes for CASSPQEQFF.

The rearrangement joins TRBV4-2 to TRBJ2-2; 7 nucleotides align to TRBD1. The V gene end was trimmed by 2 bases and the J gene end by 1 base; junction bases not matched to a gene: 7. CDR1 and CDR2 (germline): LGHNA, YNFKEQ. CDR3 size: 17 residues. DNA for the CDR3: TGTGCCAGCAGCCAATCCCGGCAGGGGGTGAACACCGGGGAGCTGTTTTTT. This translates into CASSQSRQGVNTGELFF.